This TCR beta chain was found in a study of cytomegalovirus exposure and HLA in healthy donors. This PCR relied on a set of 60 Vbeta primers and 13 Jbeta primers. Produced via immunoSEQ multiplex PCR; TCRdb's table is partial and in-frame only. In all, the sample yields just under 65,000 clones. Looked up from germline, CDR1 is PRHDT and CDR2 is FYEKMQ (reference sequence). This CDR3 spans 13 amino acids. Trimming pared 5 bases from V and 7 bases from J, leaving 12 bases between. The V and J genes are TRBV13 and TRBJ2-4; tentative D call: TRBD2 (7 bases). The sequence was obtained from a boy between 10 and 17 years old in good health and CMV-seronegative. Sequenced sample: PBMCs. The CDR3 reads CASSPGGNNIQYF. The CDR3, as DNA: TGTGCCAGCAGCCCGGGGGGCAACAACATTCAGTACTTC.